This is a list of T cell receptor beta chains from one sample in a study of blood T cell repertoires in COVID-19. The method was immunoSEQ multiplex PCR; TCRdb's version includes in-frame clones alone and lacks a portion of them. The sample includes some 100,000 clones, approximately 90% seen only once; the top ten take roughly 5%. Sequenced input: peripheral blood. The receptors originated from a woman aged 80 or over with active COVID-19. Each CDR3 is given with its conserved first and last residue. The D gene is left open where the match is weak. Clone size is shown for a subset of rows, as once, few, many or a class of expanded clone.

j_call | clone_size | v_call | d_call | cdr3_nt | cdr3_aa
TRBJ1-1 | few | TRBV28 | NA | TGTGCCAGCAGTTTAAGGGGCGGGAGTGGCACTGAAGCTTTCTTT | CASSLRGGSGTEAFF
TRBJ1-4 | NA | TRBV28 | TRBD1 | TGTGCCAGCACCTCCTGGACAGGGAATGAAAAACTGTTTTTT | CASTSWTGNEKLFF
TRBJ2-1 | few | TRBV2 | TRBD1 | TGTGCCAGCAGTGTGGAACAGGGGAATGAGCAGTTCTTC | CASSVEQGNEQFF
TRBJ2-7 | NA | TRBV14 | TRBD1 | TGTGCCAGCAGCCCCAGCCGGACAGGCTACGAGCAGTACTTC | CASSPSRTGYEQYF
TRBJ1-5 | NA | TRBV28 | TRBD1 | TGTGCCAGCAGGGACGCCCGGGACAGGGACAATCAGCCCCAGCATTTT | CASRDARDRDNQPQHF
TRBJ1-1 | few | TRBV10-3 | TRBD1 | TGTGCCATGAAGGGGGCTGCGAACACTGAAGCTTTCTTT | CAMKGAANTEAFF
TRBJ2-3 | NA | TRBV28 | TRBD2 | TGTGCCAGCATAACCCCCACTAGCGGGGGTACAGATACGCAGTATTTT | CASITPTSGGTDTQYF
TRBJ2-3 | NA | TRBV5-5 | TRBD2 | TGTGCCAGCAGCTTGGGACTAGCGGGGAGGGCAGATACGCAGTATTTT | CASSLGLAGRADTQYF
TRBJ2-2 | NA | TRBV12-3/TRBV12-4 | NA | TGTGCCAGCGAAACTAGGACGTCGGGGGAGCTGTTTTTT | CASETRTSGELFF
TRBJ2-1 | once | TRBV7-3 | NA | TGTGCCAGCAGCTTAACTGGCGGAGCGGGTTACAATGAGCAGTTCTTC | CASSLTGGAGYNEQFF
TRBJ2-7 | NA | TRBV28 | TRBD1 | TGTGCCAGCAGTCCAGAGGGGACAGGAGACCACGAGCAGTACTTC | CASSPEGTGDHEQYF
TRBJ1-5 | NA | TRBV9 | NA | TGTGCCAGCTTCTGGGGGGGGGCGAGCAATCAGCCCCAGCATTTT | CASFWGGASNQPQHF
TRBJ2-7 | few | TRBV4-2 | TRBD2 | TGTGCCAGCAGCCAAGGCTCTCCTAGCGGGAGCTACGAGCAGTACTTC | CASSQGSPSGSYEQYF
TRBJ2-7 | NA | TRBV11-2 | TRBD2 | TGTGCCAGCAGCTTAGGATCTAGCGGGTTGACCTACGAGCAGTACTTC | CASSLGSSGLTYEQYF
TRBJ2-1 | NA | TRBV9 | TRBD1 | TGTGCCAGCAGCTTACGGGACAGGGGCCATAATGAGCAGTTCTTC | CASSLRDRGHNEQFF
TRBJ2-2 | NA | TRBV28 | NA | TGTGCCAGCAGTTTACCTACAGGGAACACCGGGGAGCTGTTTTTT | CASSLPTGNTGELFF
TRBJ2-7 | NA | TRBV6-5 | TRBD2 | TGTGCCAGCAGTAGGACTAGCCGTACCGGGGAGCAGTACTTC | CASSRTSRTGEQYF
TRBJ1-1 | few | TRBV10-3 | NA | TGTGCCACCGCACAGGGTCTCAACACTGAAGCTTTCTTT | CATAQGLNTEAFF
TRBJ2-1 | NA | TRBV19 | TRBD1 | TGTGCCAGTAGTATTATGGGACAGGGGGCCGGGAATGAGCAGTTCTTC | CASSIMGQGAGNEQFF
TRBJ1-2 | NA | TRBV27 | TRBD1 | TGTGCCAGCAGTTTTCTGGGACAGAGATTCTATGGCTACACCTTC | CASSFLGQRFYGYTF
TRBJ2-7 | once | TRBV7-3 | NA | TGTGCCAGCAGCTTAATGGCGGGAAGACCCTACGAGCAGTACTTC | CASSLMAGRPYEQYF
TRBJ2-1 | NA | TRBV7-2 | NA | TGTGCCAGCCGAACCCCAGTTTTGTTCGATGAGCAGTTCTTC | CASRTPVLFDEQFF